This T cell receptor beta chain was identified in a study of T cell changes during pregnancy in multiple sclerosis. This CDR3 spans 13 amino acids. CDR1 is SGHVS and CDR2 is FQNEAQ in the germline V gene. The ends were cut back, 4 bases at V and 9 bases at J, with 13 bases in the middle. Sequencing used immunoSEQ multiplex PCR; TCRdb keeps in-frame clones, though not all of them. Among about 21,000 clones listed, nearly 90% were seen once. The chain employs TRBV7-8 and TRBJ2-1; D may be TRBD1 (6 bases). The sequence was collected from a female donor in good health, enrolled as a control in a pregnancy study. This sample comprised CD8+ T cells from peripheral blood mononuclear cells, obtained in the second trimester of pregnancy. CDR3 DNA: TGTGCCAGCAGCTCACAGGGTGGAGGTGAGCAGTTCTTC. Translation: CASSSQGGGEQFF.